This record concerns one T cell receptor beta chain sequence. This CDR3 contains 15 residues. Germline CDR1 and CDR2: MGHRA and YSYEKL. Trimming took 1 base from V and 2 from J; bases not matched to a gene: 4. Survey-level resolution applied to immunoSEQ assay v3.0. TCRdb's copy holds only in-frame clones and misses some; the assay was immunoSEQ multiplex PCR. The table includes roughly 16,000 clones, approximately 85% detected once. The data are from a study of long-term antiretroviral therapy in people with HIV. Treated in the United States were all of the participants with HIV. Sequenced here: unsorted PBMCs, sampled at the start of antiretroviral therapy. The receptor was derived from a man aged 30 to 39 with HIV. The chain has TRBV4-1 and TRBJ2-5; TRBD1 matches at 7 bases. CDR3 sequence: CASSQGRGLQETQYF. The CDR3 nucleotides read TGCGCCAGCAGCCAAGGAAGGGGGCTTCAAGAGACCCAGTACTTC.